The T cell receptor beta chain under discussion was sequenced for a study of blood T cell repertoires in COVID-19. This clone came up a few times. The data were produced by immunoSEQ multiplex PCR, yet TCRdb's version contains in-frame clones alone and is incomplete. Of 25,000 to 35,000 clones in the sample, roughly 85% were seen once. V lost 3 bases, J lost 8 bases, and 13 bases lay in between. The CDR3 has 13 residues. Germline V gives CDR1 LNHDA, CDR2 SQIVND (reference sequence). The source is a human donor in a cohort sampled during active COVID-19. The rearrangement joins TRBV19 to TRBJ1-1; D remains unclear. Sequenced: peripheral blood. The CDR3 is CASSILVGREAFF. Here the CDR3 DNA reads TGTGCCAGTAGTATCTTGGTGGGCCGCGAAGCTTTCTTT.